A single T cell receptor beta chain is shown here with its context. What it binds is not known. With 4 bases clipped from V and 4 bases from J, the junction kept 6 bases outside the gene matches. Germline V gene sequence: CDR1 SQVTM, CDR2 ANQGSEA. The CDR3 contains 14 residues. Using a J-beta primer mix together with a sample-barcoded 5' primer, a second PCR was run for roughly 6 to 11 cycles. TCRdb fed the 5' RACE reads into MiXCR, producing one record per CDR3 protein. The profile covers some 860,000 distinct CDR3 sequences, with more than 55% appearing a single time and about 26% taken by the ten largest. Per sample, no less than 5 micrograms of total RNA were extracted. This sample was included in a study of blood T cells in healthy people across ages. General observations from the study: TCR beta diversity per million T cells fell roughly linearly with age.

The J gene is TRBJ2-2, the V gene TRBV29-1; 7 bases align to TRBD1. The sequence derives from a man aged 35 to 55 in good health. Source material: blood. CDR3 bases: TGCAGCGTTGCCCCGACAGGGTCCACCGGGGAGCTGTTTTTT. Protein product: CSVAPTGSTGELFF.